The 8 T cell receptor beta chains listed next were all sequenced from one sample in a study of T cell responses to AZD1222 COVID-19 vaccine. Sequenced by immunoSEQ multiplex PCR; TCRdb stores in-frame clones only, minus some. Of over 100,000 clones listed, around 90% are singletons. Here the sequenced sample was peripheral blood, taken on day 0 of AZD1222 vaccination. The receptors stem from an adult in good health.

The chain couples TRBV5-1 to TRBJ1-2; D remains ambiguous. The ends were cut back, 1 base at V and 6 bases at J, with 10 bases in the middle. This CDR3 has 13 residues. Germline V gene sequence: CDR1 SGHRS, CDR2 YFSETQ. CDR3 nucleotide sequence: TGCGCCAGCAGCTTGATGAGTGGGGATGGCTACACCTTC. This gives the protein CASSLMSGDGYTF. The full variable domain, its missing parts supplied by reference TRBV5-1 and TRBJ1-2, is KAGVTQTPRYLIKTRGQQVTLSCSPISGHRSVSWYQQTPGQGLQFLFEYFSETQRNKGNFPGRFSGRQFSNSRSEMNVSTLELGDSALYLCASSLMSGDGYTFGSGTRLTVV.

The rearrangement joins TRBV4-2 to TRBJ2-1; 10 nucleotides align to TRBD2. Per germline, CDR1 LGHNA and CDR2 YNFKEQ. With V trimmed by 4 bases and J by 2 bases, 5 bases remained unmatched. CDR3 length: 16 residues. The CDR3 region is CASSLEGTSAYNEQFF. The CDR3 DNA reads TGTGCCAGCAGCCTAGAGGGGACTAGCGCCTACAATGAGCAGTTCTTC.

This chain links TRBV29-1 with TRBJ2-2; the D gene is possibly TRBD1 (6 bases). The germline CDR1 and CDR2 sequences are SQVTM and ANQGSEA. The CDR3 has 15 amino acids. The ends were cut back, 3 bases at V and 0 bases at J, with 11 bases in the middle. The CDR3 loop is CSVEIDRSNTGELFF. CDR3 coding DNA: TGCAGCGTTGAGATCGACAGGTCGAACACCGGGGAGCTGTTTTTT.

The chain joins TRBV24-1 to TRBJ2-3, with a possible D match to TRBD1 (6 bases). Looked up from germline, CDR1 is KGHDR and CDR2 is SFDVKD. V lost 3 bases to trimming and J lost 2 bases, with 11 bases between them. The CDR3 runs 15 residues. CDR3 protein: CATSDRTAHTDTQYF. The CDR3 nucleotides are TGTGCCACCAGTGATCGGACAGCACACACAGATACGCAGTATTTT.

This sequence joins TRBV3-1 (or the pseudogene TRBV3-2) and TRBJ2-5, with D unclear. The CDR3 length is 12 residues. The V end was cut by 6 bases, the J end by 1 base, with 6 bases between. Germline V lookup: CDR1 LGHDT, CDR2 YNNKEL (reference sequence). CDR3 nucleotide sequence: TGTGCCAGCAGTCGGTTCCAAGAGACCCAGTACTTC. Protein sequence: CASSRFQETQYF.

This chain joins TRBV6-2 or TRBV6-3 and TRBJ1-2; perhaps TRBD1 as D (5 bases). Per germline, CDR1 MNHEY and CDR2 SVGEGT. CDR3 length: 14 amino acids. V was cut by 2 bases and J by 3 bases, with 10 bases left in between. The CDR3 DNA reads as TGTGCCAGCAGTTACATGGGGGGTTACTATGGCTACACCTTC. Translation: CASSYMGGYYGYTF.

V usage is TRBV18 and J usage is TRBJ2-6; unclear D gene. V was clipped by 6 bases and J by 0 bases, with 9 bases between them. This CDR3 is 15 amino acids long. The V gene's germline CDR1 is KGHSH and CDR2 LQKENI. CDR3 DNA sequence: TGTGCCAGCTCTTCAAGCGCCTCTGGGGCCAACGTCCTGACTTTC. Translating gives CASSSSASGANVLTF.

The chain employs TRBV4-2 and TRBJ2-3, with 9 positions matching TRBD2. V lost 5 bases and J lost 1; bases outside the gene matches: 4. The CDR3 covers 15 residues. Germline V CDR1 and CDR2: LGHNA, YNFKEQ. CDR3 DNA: TGTGCCAGCAGCACCCGGACTAGCGGCACAGATACGCAGTATTTT. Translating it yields CASSTRTSGTDTQYF.